The rows below give T cell receptor beta chains drawn from one sample of a study of cytomegalovirus exposure and HLA in healthy donors. The method was immunoSEQ multiplex PCR; TCRdb's version includes in-frame clones alone and lacks a portion of them. The table lists some 100,000 clones, 65% to 85% of them singletons. What was sequenced was PBMCs. All receptors come from a middle-aged woman in good health and CMV-seronegative. Each CDR3 is given with its conserved first and last residue. A D gene is named only where the DNA matches it firmly. The listing skips clone size in some rows; elsewhere it reads once, few, many or a size class.

J	V	size	D	CDR3	DNA
TRBJ2-3	TRBV7-9	-	-	CASSVSPVGVKDTQYF	TGTGCCAGCAGTGTATCCCCGGTGGGAGTGAAGGATACGCAGTATTTT
TRBJ1-2	TRBV7-9	-	TRBD1	CASSQTDREDGYTF	TGTGCCAGCAGCCAAACCGACAGGGAGGATGGCTACACCTTC
TRBJ2-1	TRBV15	-	TRBD2	CATSRDLGQGGTSGGNEQFF	TGTGCCACCAGCAGAGATTTGGGACAGGGGGGGACTAGCGGGGGCAATGAGCAGTTCTTC
TRBJ1-2	TRBV6-5	-	-	CASSLGTEVAGYTF	TGTGCCAGCAGTCTCGGTACTGAGGTGGCTGGCTACACCTTC
TRBJ2-1	TRBV7-6	-	-	CASSFDRAGSYNEQFF	TGTGCCAGCAGCTTTGACCGGGCGGGTTCCTACAATGAGCAGTTCTTC
TRBJ2-5	TRBV27	-	TRBD1	CASALGQGLRETQYF	TGTGCCAGCGCCCTCGGACAGGGTTTGAGAGAGACCCAGTACTTC
TRBJ1-4	TRBV5-8	-	-	CASSRGEGPTNEKLFF	TGTGCCAGCAGCCGGGGGGAGGGGCCAACTAATGAAAAACTGTTTTTT
TRBJ2-1	TRBV30	-	TRBD2	CAWSPLAGSYNEQFF	TGTGCCTGGAGTCCCCTAGCGGGGTCCTACAATGAGCAGTTCTTC
TRBJ2-1	TRBV7-2	-	TRBD2	CASSLDPSGMKFF	TGTGCCAGCAGCTTAGATCCTAGCGGGATGAAGTTCTTC
TRBJ1-4	TRBV19	-	TRBD1	CASRRQGWATNEKLFF	TGTGCCAGTAGAAGACAGGGTTGGGCAACTAATGAAAAACTGTTTTTT
TRBJ1-5	TRBV4-2	-	-	CASSQESQIYSNQPQHF	TGTGCCAGCAGCCAAGAGTCACAAATTTATAGCAATCAGCCCCAGCATTTT
TRBJ1-6	TRBV10-2	-	-	CASSESSGRAGPLHF	TGCGCCAGCAGTGAGTCGTCCGGCAGGGCAGGACCCCTCCACTTT
TRBJ2-2	TRBV9	-	-	CASSLVSANTGELFF	TGTGCCAGCAGCTTAGTTTCGGCGAACACCGGGGAGCTGTTTTTT
TRBJ2-2	TRBV5-1	-	TRBD1	CASSSQGGGGELFF	TGCGCCAGCAGCTCACAGGGGGGCGGCGGGGAGCTGTTTTTT
TRBJ2-7	TRBV15	few	-	CATSRDVGQFYEQYF	TGTGCCACCAGCAGAGATGTAGGACAGTTCTACGAGCAGTACTTC
TRBJ2-3	TRBV19	-	-	CASREASSDTQYF	TGTGCCAGTAGGGAGGCTAGCTCCGATACGCAGTATTTT
TRBJ2-7	TRBV7-2	-	-	CASTNWDFPYEQYF	TGTGCCAGCACGAATTGGGACTTCCCCTACGAGCAGTACTTC
TRBJ2-7	TRBV4-2	-	-	CASSKDWTGPYEQYF	TGTGCCAGCAGCAAGGACTGGACCGGCCCCTACGAGCAGTACTTC
TRBJ1-3	TRBV30	-	-	CAWSPQIRGGNTIYF	TGTGCCTGGAGTCCCCAGATCCGAGGTGGAAACACCATATATTTT
TRBJ1-1	TRBV7-3	-	-	CASSSGVHGEEAFF	TGTGCCAGCAGCTCCGGGGTCCATGGGGAGGAGGCTTTCTTT
TRBJ2-3	TRBV7-2	-	-	CASSPPGVSDTQYF	TGTGCCAGCAGCCCCCCAGGGGTCTCAGATACGCAGTATTTT
TRBJ2-7	TRBV2	-	TRBD2	CASRETSGGAYEQYF	TGTGCCAGCAGAGAAACTAGCGGGGGGGCTTACGAGCAGTACTTC
TRBJ2-2	TRBV28	few	-	CASSLPRKNTGELFF	TGTGCCAGCAGTTTACCGCGGAAGAACACCGGGGAGCTGTTTTTT